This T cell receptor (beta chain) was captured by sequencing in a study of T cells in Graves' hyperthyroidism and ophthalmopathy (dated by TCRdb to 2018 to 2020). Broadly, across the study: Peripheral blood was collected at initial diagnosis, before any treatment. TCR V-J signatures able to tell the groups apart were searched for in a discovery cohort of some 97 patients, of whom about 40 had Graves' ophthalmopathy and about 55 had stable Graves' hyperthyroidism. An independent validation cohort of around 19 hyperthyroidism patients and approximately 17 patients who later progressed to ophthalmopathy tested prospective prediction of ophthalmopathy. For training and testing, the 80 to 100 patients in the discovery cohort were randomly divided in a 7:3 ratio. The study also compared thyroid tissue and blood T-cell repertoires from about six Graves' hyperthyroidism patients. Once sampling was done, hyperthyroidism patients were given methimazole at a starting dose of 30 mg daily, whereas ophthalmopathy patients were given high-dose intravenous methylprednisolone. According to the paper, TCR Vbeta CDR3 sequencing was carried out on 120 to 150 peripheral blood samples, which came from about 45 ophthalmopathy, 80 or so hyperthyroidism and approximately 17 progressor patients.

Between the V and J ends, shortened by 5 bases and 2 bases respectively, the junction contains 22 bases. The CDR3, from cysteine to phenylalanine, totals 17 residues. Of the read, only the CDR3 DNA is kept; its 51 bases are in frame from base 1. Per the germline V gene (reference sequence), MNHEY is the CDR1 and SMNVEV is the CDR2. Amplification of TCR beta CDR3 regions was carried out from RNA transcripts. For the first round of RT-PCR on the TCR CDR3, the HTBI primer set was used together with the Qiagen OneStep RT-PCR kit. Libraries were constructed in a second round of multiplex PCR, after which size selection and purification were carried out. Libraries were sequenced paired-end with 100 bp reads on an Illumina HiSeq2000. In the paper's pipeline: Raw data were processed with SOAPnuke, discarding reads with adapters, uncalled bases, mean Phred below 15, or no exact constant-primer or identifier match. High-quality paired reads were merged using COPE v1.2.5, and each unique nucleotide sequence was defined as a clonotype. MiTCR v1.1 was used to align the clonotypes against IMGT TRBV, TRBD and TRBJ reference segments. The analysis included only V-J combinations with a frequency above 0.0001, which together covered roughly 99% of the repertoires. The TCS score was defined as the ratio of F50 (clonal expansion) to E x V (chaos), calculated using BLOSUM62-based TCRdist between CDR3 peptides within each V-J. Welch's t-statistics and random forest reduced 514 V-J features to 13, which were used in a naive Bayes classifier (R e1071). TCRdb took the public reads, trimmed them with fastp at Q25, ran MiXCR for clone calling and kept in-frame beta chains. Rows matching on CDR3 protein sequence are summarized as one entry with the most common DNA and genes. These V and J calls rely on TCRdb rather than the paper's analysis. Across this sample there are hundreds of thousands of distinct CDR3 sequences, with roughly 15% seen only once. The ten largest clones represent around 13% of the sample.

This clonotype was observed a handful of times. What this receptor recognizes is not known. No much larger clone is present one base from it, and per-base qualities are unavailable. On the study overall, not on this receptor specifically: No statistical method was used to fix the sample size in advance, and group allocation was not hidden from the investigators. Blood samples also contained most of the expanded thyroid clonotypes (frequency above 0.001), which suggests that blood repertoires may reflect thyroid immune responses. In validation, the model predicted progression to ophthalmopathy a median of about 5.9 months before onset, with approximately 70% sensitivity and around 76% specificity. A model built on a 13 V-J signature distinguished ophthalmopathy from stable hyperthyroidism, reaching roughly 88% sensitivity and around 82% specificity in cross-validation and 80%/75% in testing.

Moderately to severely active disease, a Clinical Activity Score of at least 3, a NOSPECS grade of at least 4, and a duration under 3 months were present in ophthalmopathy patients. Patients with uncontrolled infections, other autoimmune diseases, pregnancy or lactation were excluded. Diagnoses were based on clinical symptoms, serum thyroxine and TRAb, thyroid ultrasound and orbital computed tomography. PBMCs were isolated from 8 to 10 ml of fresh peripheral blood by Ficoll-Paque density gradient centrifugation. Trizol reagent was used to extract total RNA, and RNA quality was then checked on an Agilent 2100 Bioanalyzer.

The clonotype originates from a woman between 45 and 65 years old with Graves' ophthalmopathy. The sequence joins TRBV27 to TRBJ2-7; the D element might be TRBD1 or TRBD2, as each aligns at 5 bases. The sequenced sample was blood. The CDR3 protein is CASSLKEPGTGPYEQYF. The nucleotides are TGTGCCAGCAGTCTCAAAGAGCCCGGGACCGGCCCCTACGAGCAGTACTTC.